A selection of T cell receptor beta chains follows, all from one sample in a study of T cell responses to AZD1222 COVID-19 vaccine. The repertoire was sequenced with immunoSEQ multiplex PCR; TCRdb's copy has only in-frame clones and lacks some. Counted here are 120,000 or so clones, 75% to 85% occurring once; the ten biggest clones make up approximately 26%. The sample was peripheral blood, taken 28 days after the second AZD1222 dose. The receptors derive from an adult who received the AZD1222 COVID-19 vaccine. CDR3s include the opening cysteine and the closing phenylalanine or tryptophan. Each record gives: J gene, clone size, V gene, D gene, CDR3 DNA, CDR3 protein. D genes are given only for firm matches. Clone size, where shown, is once, few, many, or a class for clones that have expanded.

J: TRBJ2-7
size: NA
V: TRBV4-2
D: TRBD1
DNA: TGTGCCAGCAGCCAAGCCGGGACAGGACCCTACGAGCAGTACTTC
CDR3: CASSQAGTGPYEQYF

J: TRBJ2-5
size: NA
V: TRBV7-9
D: NA
DNA: TGTGCCAGCAGCTTAGAAGGCCGAGACCTTGCGACCCAGTACTTC
CDR3: CASSLEGRDLATQYF

J: TRBJ1-3
size: NA
V: TRBV6-5
D: NA
DNA: TGTGCCAGCAGTTACGAGGTTAACACCATATATTTT
CDR3: CASSYEVNTIYF

J: TRBJ2-7
size: NA
V: TRBV15
D: NA
DNA: TGTGCCACCAGCAGAGATGGCGGGACCTACGAGCAGTACTTC
CDR3: CATSRDGGTYEQYF

J: TRBJ1-1
size: NA
V: TRBV30
D: NA
DNA: TGTGCCTGGAGTCCTTTAGGGGCTGAAGCTTTCTTT
CDR3: CAWSPLGAEAFF

J: TRBJ2-7
size: NA
V: TRBV2
D: TRBD1
DNA: TGTGCCAGCAGTTCCGGGACAGGGGCCTACGAGCAGTACTTC
CDR3: CASSSGTGAYEQYF

J: TRBJ2-3
size: NA
V: TRBV7-2
D: NA
DNA: TGTGCCAGCAGCTATTACACTAGCACAGATACGCAGTATTTT
CDR3: CASSYYTSTDTQYF

J: TRBJ1-6
size: NA
V: TRBV7-9
D: TRBD1
DNA: TGTGCCAGCAGCTTAGAAAGGGGGCAAATGGATTCACCCCTCCACTTT
CDR3: CASSLERGQMDSPLHF

J: TRBJ1-2
size: NA
V: TRBV19
D: TRBD1
DNA: TGTGCCAGTAGCCCCCTGACAGGGAATTCCTATGGCTACACCTTC
CDR3: CASSPLTGNSYGYTF

J: TRBJ2-4
size: NA
V: TRBV5-6
D: NA
DNA: TGTGCCAGCAGCTTGAGTGCCAAAAACATTCAGTACTTC
CDR3: CASSLSAKNIQYF

J: TRBJ1-1
size: NA
V: TRBV19
D: NA
DNA: TGTGCCAGTAGTATCGGACAGCACGGAGGGGACACTGAAGCTTTCTTT
CDR3: CASSIGQHGGDTEAFF

J: TRBJ2-7
size: NA
V: TRBV7-9
D: NA
DNA: TGTGCCAGCAGCTTCGGGCAGCCTAGCGTTTACGAGCAGTACTTC
CDR3: CASSFGQPSVYEQYF

J: TRBJ1-5
size: NA
V: TRBV4-2
D: NA
DNA: TGTGCCAGCAGCCAAGATAAAGGGACTAGCAATCAGCCCCAGCATTTT
CDR3: CASSQDKGTSNQPQHF

J: TRBJ1-3
size: NA
V: TRBV7-2
D: NA
DNA: TGTGCCAGCAGCTTTAGCGACAGTTCAAGAGGAAACACCATATATTTT
CDR3: CASSFSDSSRGNTIYF

J: TRBJ1-4
size: few
V: TRBV5-4
D: NA
DNA: TGTGCCAGCAGCTCAGTCACGGGTGAGGCTAATGAAAAACTGTTTTTT
CDR3: CASSSVTGEANEKLFF

J: TRBJ1-1
size: many
V: TRBV27
D: NA
DNA: TGTGCCAGCAGTTTATCAGGGACGGAGAACACTGAAGCTTTCTTT
CDR3: CASSLSGTENTEAFF

J: TRBJ1-5
size: NA
V: TRBV10-3
D: NA
DNA: TGTGCCATCAGCAGACAGGGCAATCAGCCCCAGCATTTT
CDR3: CAISRQGNQPQHF

J: TRBJ1-1
size: few
V: TRBV7-2
D: NA
DNA: TGTGCCAGCAGCTTAGGGGTCTCCACTGAAGCTTTCTTT
CDR3: CASSLGVSTEAFF

J: TRBJ1-1
size: NA
V: TRBV13
D: NA
DNA: TGTGCCAGCAGCTTAGGGGAGGGTTACACTGAAGCTTTCTTT
CDR3: CASSLGEGYTEAFF

J: TRBJ1-3
size: NA
V: TRBV6-5
D: NA
DNA: TGTGCCAGCAGTTCCCAGGGAAACACCATATATTTT
CDR3: CASSSQGNTIYF

J: TRBJ1-2
size: once
V: TRBV6-2/TRBV6-3
D: NA
DNA: TGTGCCAGCAGCCGTATGGGTGGCTACACCTTC
CDR3: CASSRMGGYTF

J: TRBJ1-1
size: NA
V: TRBV11-2
D: NA
DNA: TGTGCCAGCAGCCCCCGGGGGGGGGCCACTGAAGCTTTCTTT
CDR3: CASSPRGGATEAFF

J: TRBJ1-5
size: NA
V: TRBV5-4
D: TRBD1
DNA: TGTGCCAGCAGCTTGGGGGGGACAGCGGATCAGCCCCAGCATTTT
CDR3: CASSLGGTADQPQHF

J: TRBJ1-2
size: once
V: TRBV24-1
D: NA
DNA: TGTGCCACCAGTGTCGACGGTAACTATGGCTACACCTTC
CDR3: CATSVDGNYGYTF

J: TRBJ2-7
size: NA
V: TRBV5-1
D: TRBD2
DNA: TGCGCCAGCAGCTTGGAGGCTAGCGGGGCAACCTACGAGCAGTACTTC
CDR3: CASSLEASGATYEQYF

J: TRBJ1-5
size: NA
V: TRBV28
D: NA
DNA: TGTGCCAGCAGTTCACACAAAGGGGGGACGGGAGAATATCAGCCCCAGCATTTT
CDR3: CASSSHKGGTGEYQPQHF